Presented here are 4 T cell receptor beta chains from one specimen sequenced in a study of tissue T cells after allogeneic stem cell transplantation. This sample's time point: mouse harvest day 7 after allogeneic transplant. Mouse grafts combined 10^7 T-cell-depleted bone marrow cells with 10^6 splenic CD5+ T cells. The repertoire was sequenced with immunoSEQ multiplex PCR; TCRdb's copy has only in-frame clones and lacks some. The data show approximately 4,000 clones, roughly 50% seen once. The sample consisted of lymph node tissue. Receptors were obtained from a female BALB/c mouse given C57BL/6 T cells with graft-versus-host disease after an allogeneic hematopoietic cell transplant.

Concerning this clone itself: Gene labels here are mouse ones. CDR3 loop: CSSSQHRGDEQYF. Partial CDR3 DNA: TGCTCCAGCAGTCAACACAGGGGCGATGAACAGTAC. The chain links TRBV23 to TRBJ2-7; no DNA check was done on the table's D call, TRBD1. The read comes to an end 1 residue before the CDR3 does, leaving the germline J gene to fill in the end. This CDR3 is built from 13 residues. CDR1 is KGHTA, CDR2 FQNQQP, per germline.

In regard to this clone: Gene names denote mouse genes. CDR3 sequence: CASSPSGTNERLFF. The CDR3 DNA, read in part, is TGTGCCAGCAGTCCCTCGGGGACCAACGAAAGATTATTT. This chain joins TRBV26 and TRBJ1-4, with unresolved D. The read ends 1 residue before the CDR3 terminus; that terminus is restored from the germline J gene. Germline V gene sequence: CDR1 KGHPV, CDR2 FQNQEV (reference sequence). The CDR3 extends over 14 amino acids. Trimming removed 4 bases from V and 3 bases from J, with 9 bases in between.

A single count supports this clone. Germline and genes here are mouse. The CDR3 goes on 1 residue after the read ends, and that part is filled in from the germline J gene. The chain has TRBV1 and TRBJ1-5; no definite D call. Germline V lookup: CDR1 NSQYPW, CDR2 LRSPGD (reference sequence). V shed 0 bases and J shed 8 bases, with 8 bases lying between them. The CDR3 has 13 residues. The DNA read from the CDR3 is TGCACCTGCAGTGCAGATCGGGGAGAGGCTCCGCTT. This codes for CTCSADRGEAPL. In full, the CDR3 reads CTCSADRGEAPLF.

This clone showed up just a few times. The listed genes are named as in mouse. The read finishes 1 residue shy of the CDR3 end, and the germline J gene is used to complete it. The rearrangement joins TRBV13-3 to TRBJ2-7, with 9 nucleotides matching TRBD1. The CDR3 covers 12 residues. V shed 3 bases, J shed 7 bases, and the junction held 2 bases outside the gene matches. Germline CDR1 NNHDY, CDR2 SYVADS. CDR3: CASSAGTGEQYF. CDR3 bases read: TGTGCCAGCAGTGCCGGGACAGGGGAACAGTAC.